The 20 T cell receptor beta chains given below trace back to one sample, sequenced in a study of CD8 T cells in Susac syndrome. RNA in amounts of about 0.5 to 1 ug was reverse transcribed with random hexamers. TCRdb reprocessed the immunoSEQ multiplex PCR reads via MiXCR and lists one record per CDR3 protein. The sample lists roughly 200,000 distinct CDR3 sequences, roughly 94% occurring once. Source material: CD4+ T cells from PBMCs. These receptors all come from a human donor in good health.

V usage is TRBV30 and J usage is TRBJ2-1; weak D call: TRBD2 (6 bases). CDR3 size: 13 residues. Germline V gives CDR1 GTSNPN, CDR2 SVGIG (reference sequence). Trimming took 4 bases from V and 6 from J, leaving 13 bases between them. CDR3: CAWTVGLTNEQFF. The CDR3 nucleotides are TGTGCCTGGACCGTCGGACTAACCAATGAGCAGTTCTTC.

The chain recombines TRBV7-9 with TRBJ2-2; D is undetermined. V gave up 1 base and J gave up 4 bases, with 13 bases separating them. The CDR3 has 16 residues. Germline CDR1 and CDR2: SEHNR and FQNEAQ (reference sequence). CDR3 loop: CASSLVALSGTGELFF. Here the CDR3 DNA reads TGTGCCAGCAGCTTAGTTGCACTCTCGGGCACCGGGGAGCTGTTTTTT.

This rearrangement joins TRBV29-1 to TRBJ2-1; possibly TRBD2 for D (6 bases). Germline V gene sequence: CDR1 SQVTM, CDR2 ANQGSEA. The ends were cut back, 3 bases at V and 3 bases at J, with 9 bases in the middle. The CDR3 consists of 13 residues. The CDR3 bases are TGCAGCGTTGAGACTAGGGACTACAATGAGCAGTTCTTC. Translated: CSVETRDYNEQFF.

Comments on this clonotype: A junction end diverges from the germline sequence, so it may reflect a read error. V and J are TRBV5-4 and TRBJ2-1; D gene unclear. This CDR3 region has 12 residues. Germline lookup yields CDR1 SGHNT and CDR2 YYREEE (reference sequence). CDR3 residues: CASSLDSLFQLF. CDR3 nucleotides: TGTGCCAGCAGCTTGGACTCCCTTTTCCAGCTCTTC. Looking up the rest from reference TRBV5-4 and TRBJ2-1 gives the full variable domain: ETGVTQSPTHLIKTRGQQVTLRCSSQSGHNTVSWYQQALGQGPQFIFQYYREEENGRGNFPPRFSGLQFPNYSSELNVNALELDDSALYLCASSLDSLFQLFGPGTRLTVL.

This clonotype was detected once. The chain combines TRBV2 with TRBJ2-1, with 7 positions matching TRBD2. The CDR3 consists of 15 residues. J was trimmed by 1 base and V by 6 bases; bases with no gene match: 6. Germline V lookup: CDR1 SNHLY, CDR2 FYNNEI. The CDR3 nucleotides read TGTGCCAGCAGGCCAACTAGCGTATCCTACAATGAGCAGTTCTTC. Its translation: CASRPTSVSYNEQFF.

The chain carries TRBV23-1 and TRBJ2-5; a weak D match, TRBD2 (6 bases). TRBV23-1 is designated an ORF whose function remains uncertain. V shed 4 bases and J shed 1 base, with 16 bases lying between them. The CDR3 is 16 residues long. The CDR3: CASSRDGSWGQETQYF. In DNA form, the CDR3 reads TGCGCCAGCAGTCGCGACGGGAGTTGGGGCCAAGAGACCCAGTACTTC.

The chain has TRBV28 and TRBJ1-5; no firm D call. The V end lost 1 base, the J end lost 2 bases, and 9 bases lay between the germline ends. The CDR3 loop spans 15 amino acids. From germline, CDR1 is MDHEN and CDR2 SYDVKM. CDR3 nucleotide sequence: TGTGCCAGCAGTTTATCGATAGTGGGCAATCAGCCCCAGCATTTT. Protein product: CASSLSIVGNQPQHF.

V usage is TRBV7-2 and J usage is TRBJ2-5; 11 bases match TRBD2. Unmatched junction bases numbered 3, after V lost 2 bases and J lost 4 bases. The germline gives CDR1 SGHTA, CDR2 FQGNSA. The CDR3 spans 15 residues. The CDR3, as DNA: TGTGCCAGCAGCTTATGGGGACTAGCGGCAGAGACCCAGTACTTC. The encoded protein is CASSLWGLAAETQYF.

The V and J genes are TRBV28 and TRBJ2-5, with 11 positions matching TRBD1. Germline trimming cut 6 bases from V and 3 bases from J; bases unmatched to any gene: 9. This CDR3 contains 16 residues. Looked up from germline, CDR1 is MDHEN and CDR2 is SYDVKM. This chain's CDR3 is CASSQGQGVEEETQYF. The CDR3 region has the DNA TGTGCCAGCAGCCAGGGACAGGGGGTCGAGGAAGAGACCCAGTACTTC.

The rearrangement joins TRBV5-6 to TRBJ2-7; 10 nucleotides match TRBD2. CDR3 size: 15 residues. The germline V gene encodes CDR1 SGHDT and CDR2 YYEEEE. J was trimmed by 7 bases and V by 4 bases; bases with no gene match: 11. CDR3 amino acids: CASSIKAGGTREQYF. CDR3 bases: TGTGCCAGCAGCATTAAAGCGGGAGGGACGCGAGAGCAGTACTTC.

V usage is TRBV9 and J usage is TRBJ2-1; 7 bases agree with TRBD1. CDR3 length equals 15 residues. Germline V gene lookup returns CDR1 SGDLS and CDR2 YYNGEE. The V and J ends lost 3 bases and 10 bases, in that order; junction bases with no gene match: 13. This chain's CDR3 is CASSAYGTVKGEQFF. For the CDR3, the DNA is TGTGCCAGCAGCGCATACGGGACAGTAAAGGGGGAGCAGTTCTTC.

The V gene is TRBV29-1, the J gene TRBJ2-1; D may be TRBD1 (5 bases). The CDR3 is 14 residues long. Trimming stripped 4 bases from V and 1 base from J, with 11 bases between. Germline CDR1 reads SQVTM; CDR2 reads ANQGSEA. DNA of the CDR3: TGCAGCGTTGTAAGGGGAACGTCCTACAATGAGCAGTTCTTC. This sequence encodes CSVVRGTSYNEQFF.

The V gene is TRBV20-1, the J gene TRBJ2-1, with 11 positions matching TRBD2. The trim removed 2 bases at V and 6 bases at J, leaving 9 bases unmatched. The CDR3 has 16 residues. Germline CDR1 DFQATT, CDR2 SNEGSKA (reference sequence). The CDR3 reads CSARPRLAGITNEQFF. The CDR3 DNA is TGCAGTGCTAGACCCCGACTAGCGGGAATCACCAATGAGCAGTTCTTC.

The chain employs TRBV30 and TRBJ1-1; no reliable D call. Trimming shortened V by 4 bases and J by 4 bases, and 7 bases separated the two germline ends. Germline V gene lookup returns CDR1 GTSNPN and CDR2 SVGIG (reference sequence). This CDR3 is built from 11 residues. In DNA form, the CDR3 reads TGTGCCTGGATGACGGGCACTGAAGCTTTCTTT. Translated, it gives CAWMTGTEAFF. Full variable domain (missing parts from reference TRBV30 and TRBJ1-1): SQTIHQWPATLVQPVGSPLSLECTVEGTSNPNLYWYRQAAGRGLQLLFYSVGIGQISSEVPQNLSASRPQDRQFILSSKKLLLSDSGFYLCAWMTGTEAFFGQGTRLTVV.

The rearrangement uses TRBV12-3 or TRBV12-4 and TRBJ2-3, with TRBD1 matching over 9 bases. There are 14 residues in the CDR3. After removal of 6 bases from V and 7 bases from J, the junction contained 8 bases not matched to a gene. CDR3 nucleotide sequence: TGTGCCAGCAGGTCGGGGACAGGGATACATACGCAGTATTTT. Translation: CASRSGTGIHTQYF.

The CDR3 coding sequence is TGTGCCAGCATCAAAGGAGGGGCCAATGAGCAGTTCTTC. Translating gives CASIKGGANEQFF. The chain has TRBV7-9 and TRBJ2-1; D may be TRBD2 (6 bases). Trimming removed 7 bases at V and 6 bases at J, with 13 bases between. Germline CDR1 SEHNR, CDR2 FQNEAQ (reference sequence). The CDR3 runs 13 residues.

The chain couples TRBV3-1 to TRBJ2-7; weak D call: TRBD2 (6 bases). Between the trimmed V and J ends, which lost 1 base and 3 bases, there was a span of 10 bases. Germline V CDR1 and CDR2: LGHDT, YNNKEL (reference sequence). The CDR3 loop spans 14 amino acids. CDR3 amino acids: CASSQVSGDYEQYF. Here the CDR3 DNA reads TGTGCCAGCAGCCAAGTTTCGGGGGACTACGAGCAGTACTTC.

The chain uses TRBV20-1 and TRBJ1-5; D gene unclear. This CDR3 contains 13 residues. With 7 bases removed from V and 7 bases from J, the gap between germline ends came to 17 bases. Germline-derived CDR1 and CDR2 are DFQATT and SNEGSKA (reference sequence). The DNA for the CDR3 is TGCAGTGTTCAGATGGCGCAGGAACAGCCCCAGCATTTT. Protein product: CSVQMAQEQPQHF.

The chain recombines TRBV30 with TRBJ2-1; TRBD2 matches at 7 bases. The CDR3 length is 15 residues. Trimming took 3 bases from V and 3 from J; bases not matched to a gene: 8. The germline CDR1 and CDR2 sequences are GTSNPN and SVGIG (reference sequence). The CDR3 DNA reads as TGTGCCTGGAGGGCCTGGGCTAGCGGCTACAATGAGCAGTTCTTC. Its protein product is CAWRAWASGYNEQFF.

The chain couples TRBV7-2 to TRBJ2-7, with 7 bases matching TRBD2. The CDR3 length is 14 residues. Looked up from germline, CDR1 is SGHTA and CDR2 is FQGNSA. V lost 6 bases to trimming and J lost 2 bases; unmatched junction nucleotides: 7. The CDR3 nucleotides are TGTGCCAGCAGTTCCAATCGGGGGGCCTACGAGCAGTACTTC. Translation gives CASSSNRGAYEQYF.